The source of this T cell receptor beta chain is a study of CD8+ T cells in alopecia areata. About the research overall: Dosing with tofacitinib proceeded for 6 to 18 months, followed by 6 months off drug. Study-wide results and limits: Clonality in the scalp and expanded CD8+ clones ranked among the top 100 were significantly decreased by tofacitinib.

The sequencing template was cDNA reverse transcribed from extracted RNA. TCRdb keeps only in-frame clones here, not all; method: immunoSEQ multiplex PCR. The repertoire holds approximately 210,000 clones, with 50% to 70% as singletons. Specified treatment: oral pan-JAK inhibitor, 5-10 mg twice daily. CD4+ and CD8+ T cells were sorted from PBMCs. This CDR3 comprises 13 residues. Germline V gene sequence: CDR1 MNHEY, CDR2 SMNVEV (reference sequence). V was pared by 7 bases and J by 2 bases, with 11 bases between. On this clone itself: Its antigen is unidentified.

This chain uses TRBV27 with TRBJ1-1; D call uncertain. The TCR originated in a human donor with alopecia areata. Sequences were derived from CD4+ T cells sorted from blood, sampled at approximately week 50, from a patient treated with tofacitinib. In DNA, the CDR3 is TGTGCCAGCAATCTCTACAGAAACACTGAAGCTTTCTTT. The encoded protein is CASNLYRNTEAFF.